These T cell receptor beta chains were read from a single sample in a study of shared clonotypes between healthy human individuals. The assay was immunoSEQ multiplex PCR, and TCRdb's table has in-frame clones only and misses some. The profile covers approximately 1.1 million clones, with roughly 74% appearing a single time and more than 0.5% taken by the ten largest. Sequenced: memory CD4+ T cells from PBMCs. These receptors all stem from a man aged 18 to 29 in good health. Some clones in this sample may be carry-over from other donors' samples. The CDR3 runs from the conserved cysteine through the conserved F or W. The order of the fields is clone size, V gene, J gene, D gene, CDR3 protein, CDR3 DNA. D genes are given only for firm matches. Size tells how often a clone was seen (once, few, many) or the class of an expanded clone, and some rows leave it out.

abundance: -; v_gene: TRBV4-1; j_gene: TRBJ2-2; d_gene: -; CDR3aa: CASSRYTGELFF; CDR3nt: TGCGCCAGCAGCCGATACACCGGGGAGCTGTTTTTT
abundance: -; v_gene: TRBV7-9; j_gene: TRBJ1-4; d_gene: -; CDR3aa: CAMGGTNEKLFF; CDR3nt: TGTGCCATGGGGGGTACTAATGAAAAACTGTTTTTT
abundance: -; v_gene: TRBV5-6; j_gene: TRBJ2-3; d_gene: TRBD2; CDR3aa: CASSPSGRGFTDTQYF; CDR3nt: TGTGCCAGCAGCCCGAGCGGGAGGGGGTTCACAGATACGCAGTATTTT
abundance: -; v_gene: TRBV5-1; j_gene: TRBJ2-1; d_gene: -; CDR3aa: CASRRDSYNEQFF; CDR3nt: TGCGCCAGCAGGAGGGACTCCTACAATGAGCAGTTCTTC
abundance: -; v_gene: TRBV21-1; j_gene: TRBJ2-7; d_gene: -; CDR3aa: CASSLPGTSGSYEQYF; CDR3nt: TGTGCCAGCAGTCTCCCCGGGACTAGCGGCTCCTACGAGCAGTACTTC
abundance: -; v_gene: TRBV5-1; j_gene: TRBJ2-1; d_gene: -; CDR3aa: CASSSQPPTDNEQFF; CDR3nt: TGCGCCAGCAGCTCCCAACCACCGACCGACAATGAGCAGTTCTTC
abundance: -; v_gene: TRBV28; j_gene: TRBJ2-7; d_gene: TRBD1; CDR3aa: CASTKDRVHEQYF; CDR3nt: TGTGCCAGCACCAAAGACAGGGTCCACGAGCAGTACTTC
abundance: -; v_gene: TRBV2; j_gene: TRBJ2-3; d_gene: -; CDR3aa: CASRVVGVADTQYF; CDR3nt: TGTGCCAGCAGGGTTGTGGGAGTCGCAGATACGCAGTATTTT
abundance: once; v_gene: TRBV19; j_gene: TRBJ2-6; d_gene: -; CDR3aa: CASSPQPGQSSGANVLTF; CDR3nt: TGTGCCAGTAGTCCCCAGCCGGGACAAAGCTCTGGGGCCAACGTCCTGACTTTC
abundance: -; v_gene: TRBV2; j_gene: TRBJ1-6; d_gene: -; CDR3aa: CASSEALGPLHF; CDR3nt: TGTGCCAGCAGTGAAGCGCTTGGGCCCCTCCACTTT
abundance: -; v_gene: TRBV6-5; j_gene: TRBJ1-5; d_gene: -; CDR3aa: CASSYGGGGNQPQHF; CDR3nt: TGTGCCAGCAGTTACGGGGGAGGTGGCAATCAGCCCCAGCATTTT
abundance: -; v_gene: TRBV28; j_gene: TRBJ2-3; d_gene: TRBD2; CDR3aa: CASSPAGGRDTQYF; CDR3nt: TGTGCCAGCAGCCCCGCGGGGGGACGGGATACGCAGTATTTT
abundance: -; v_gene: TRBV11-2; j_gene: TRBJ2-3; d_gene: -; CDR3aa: CASSLGVTRTDTQYF; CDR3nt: TGTGCCAGCAGCTTAGGAGTTACCCGCACAGATACGCAGTATTTT
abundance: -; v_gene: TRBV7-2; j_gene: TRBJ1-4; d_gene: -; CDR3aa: CASSFSGATNEKLFF; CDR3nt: TGTGCCAGCAGCTTCTCTGGGGCAACTAATGAAAAACTGTTTTTT
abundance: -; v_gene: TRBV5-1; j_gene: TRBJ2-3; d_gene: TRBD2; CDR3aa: CASSLGLAFGTQYF; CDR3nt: TGCGCCAGCAGCTTAGGACTAGCCTTCGGTACGCAGTATTTT